Following are 5 T cell receptor beta chains from one sample sequenced in a study of T cell repertoires in cytomegalovirus infection. TCRdb reanalysed the reads using MiXCR and keeps one entry per CDR3 protein. The sample includes 750,000 to 950,000 distinct CDR3 sequences, approximately 32% seen only once; the top ten take around 12%. Their antigen targets remain unknown. The sample was cultured CD8+ T cells from PBMCs, taken from culture after CMV antigen stimulation. All receptors derive from a human donor in good health (CMV status not recorded). Some clones in this sample may be carry-over from other donors' samples.

J is TRBJ2-2 and V is TRBV15; D unclear. The V end was cut by 1 base, the J end by 4 bases, with 13 bases between. CDR1 and CDR2 from the germline V gene are LNHNV and YYDKDF (reference sequence). This CDR3 region has 16 residues. Here the CDR3 reads CATSRGDGLLTGELFF. The CDR3 DNA follows: TGTGCCACCAGCAGAGGGGATGGCTTGCTCACCGGGGAGCTGTTTTTT. The full variable domain, completed using reference TRBV15 and TRBJ2-2, is DAMVIQNPRYQVTQFGKPVTLSCSQTLNHNVMYWYQQKSSQAPKLLFHYYDKDFNNEADTPDNFQSRRPNTSFCFLDIRSPGLGDTAMYLCATSRGDGLLTGELFFGEGSRLTVL.

This chain uses TRBV6-2 or TRBV6-3 with TRBJ2-3; 9 bases align to TRBD1. With V trimmed by 2 bases and J by 4 bases, 4 bases remained unmatched. The CDR3 extends over 15 amino acids. Per germline, CDR1 MNHEY and CDR2 SVGEGT. This CDR3 reads CASSYGTGFSDTQYF. The CDR3 DNA reads TGTGCCAGCAGTTACGGGACAGGGTTCTCAGATACGCAGTATTTT.

The chain is built from TRBV11-2 and TRBJ2-1; tentative D call: TRBD1 (5 bases). Germline V gives CDR1 SGHAT, CDR2 FQNNGV. CDR3 size: 11 residues. The V gene lost 7 bases and the J gene lost 7 bases, with 8 bases spanning the gap. The CDR3, as DNA: TGTGCCAGCATCAAGGGGAATGAGCAGTTCTTC. This sequence encodes CASIKGNEQFF.

The V and J genes are TRBV29-1 and TRBJ2-1; 11 nucleotides agree with TRBD2. The CDR3 is 13 residues long. CDR1 is SQVTM, CDR2 ANQGSEA, per germline. V lost 6 bases and J lost 3; bases outside the gene matches: 1. CDR3 in amino acids: CSVGTSGYNEQFF. The CDR3 region has the DNA TGCAGCGTAGGGACTAGCGGCTACAATGAGCAGTTCTTC.

The rearrangement joins TRBV15 to TRBJ1-5, with D possibly being TRBD1 (6 bases). The CDR3 totals 15 residues. Trimming stripped 4 bases from V and 4 bases from J, with 14 bases between. Looked up from germline, CDR1 is LNHNV and CDR2 is YYDKDF (reference sequence). The CDR3: CATSKFRGGNQPQHF. CDR3 nucleotide sequence: TGTGCCACCAGCAAGTTCAGGGGAGGTAATCAGCCCCAGCATTTT.